The TCR beta chain under discussion was sequenced for a study of early T cells in non-severe SARS-CoV-2 infection. About the study: The authors sequenced bulk RNA from unsorted whole blood, leaving chains unpaired. Study-wide findings and caveats: Anti-spike CD8 responses were favored in VDJdb matching, and private and CD4 specificities were missed.

V lost 6 bases and J 4 bases, leaving 15 bases between the germline ends. The CDR3 is made up of 14 amino acids. The germline gives CDR1 MNHEY, CDR2 SVGAGI. Unique molecular identifiers were added to individual cDNA molecules. Each CDR3 protein is one row after TCRdb ran MiXCR on the 5' RACE reads. The table lists tens of thousands of distinct CDR3 sequences, 9.5% to 15% of them singletons. In the case of this clonotype: Its specificity is not known.

Sequencing was performed on whole blood. This chain connects TRBV6-5 to TRBJ1-1, with D possibly TRBD1 on 6 matching bases. The TCR was taken from an adult who was a healthcare worker with PCR-confirmed SARS-CoV-2 infection or an uninfected control (not recorded which). The CDR3 nucleotides read TGTGCCAGCAGGACAGGCCCCCTGGGCACTGAAGCTTTCTTT. Amino acids: CASRTGPLGTEAFF.